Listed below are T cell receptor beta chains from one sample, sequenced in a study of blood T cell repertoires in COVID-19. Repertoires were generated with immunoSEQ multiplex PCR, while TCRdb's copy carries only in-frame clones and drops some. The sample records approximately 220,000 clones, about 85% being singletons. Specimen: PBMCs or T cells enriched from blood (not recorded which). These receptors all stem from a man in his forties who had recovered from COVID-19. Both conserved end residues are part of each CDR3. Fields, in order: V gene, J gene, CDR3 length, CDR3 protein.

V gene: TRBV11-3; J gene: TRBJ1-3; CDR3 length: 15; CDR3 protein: CASSPTGRGRNTIYF
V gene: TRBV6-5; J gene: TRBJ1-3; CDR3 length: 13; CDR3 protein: CASSADSGNTIYF
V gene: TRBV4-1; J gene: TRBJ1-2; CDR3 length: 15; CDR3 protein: CAGSNPGTANYGYTF
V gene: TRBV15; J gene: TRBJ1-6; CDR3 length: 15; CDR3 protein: CATSRDPVQGSPLHF
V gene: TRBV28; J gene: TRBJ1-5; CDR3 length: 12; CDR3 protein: CASSAQDPSQHF
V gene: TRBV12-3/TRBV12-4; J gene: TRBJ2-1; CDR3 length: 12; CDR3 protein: CASRDWRDEQFF
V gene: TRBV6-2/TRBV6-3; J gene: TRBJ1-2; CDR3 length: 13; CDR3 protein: CASSDDRGYGYTF
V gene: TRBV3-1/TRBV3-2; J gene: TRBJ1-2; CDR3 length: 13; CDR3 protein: CASSQVLLSGYTF
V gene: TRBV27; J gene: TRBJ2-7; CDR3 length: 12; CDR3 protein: CASSFLDSEQYF
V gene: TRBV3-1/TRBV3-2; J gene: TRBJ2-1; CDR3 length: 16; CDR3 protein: CASSSLFGGGQDEQFF
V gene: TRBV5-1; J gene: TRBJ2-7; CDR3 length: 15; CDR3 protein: CASSLVTGEFNEQYF
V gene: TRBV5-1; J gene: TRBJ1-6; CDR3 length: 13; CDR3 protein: CASTPGQGSPLHF
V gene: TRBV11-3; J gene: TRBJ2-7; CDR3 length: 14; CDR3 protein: CASSDRGSSYEQYF
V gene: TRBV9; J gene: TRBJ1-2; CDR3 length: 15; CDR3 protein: CASSVAGQGNYGYTF